This T cell receptor (beta chain) was retrieved from a study of blood T cell repertoires in COVID-19. The protocol was immunoSEQ multiplex PCR, while the TCRdb copy is restricted to in-frame clones and leaves out a portion. This sample has 55,000 to 75,000 clones, with about 86% found just once. On this clone: Other DNA variants within this sample encode the same CDR3.

Germline V gene data show CDR1 as SGHRS and CDR2 as YFSETQ. The CDR3 extends over 11 amino acids. V was clipped by 3 bases and J by 2 bases, with 2 bases between them. This sequence joins TRBV5-1 and TRBJ2-5; D unresolved. The source is a man between 70 and 80 years old with acute or convalescent COVID-19. The sequenced material came from peripheral blood. The CDR3 here is CASSSQETQYF. CDR3 bases: TGCGCCAGCAGCTCACAAGAGACCCAGTACTTC.